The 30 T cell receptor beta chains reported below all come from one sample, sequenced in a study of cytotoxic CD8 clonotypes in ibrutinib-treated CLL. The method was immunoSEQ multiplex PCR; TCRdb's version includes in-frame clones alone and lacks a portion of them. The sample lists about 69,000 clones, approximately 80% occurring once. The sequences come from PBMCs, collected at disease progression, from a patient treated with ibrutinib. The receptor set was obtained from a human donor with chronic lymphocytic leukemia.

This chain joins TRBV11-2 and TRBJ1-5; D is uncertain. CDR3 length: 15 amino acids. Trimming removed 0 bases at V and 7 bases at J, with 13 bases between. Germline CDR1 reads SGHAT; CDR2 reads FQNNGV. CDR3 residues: CASSLDRRPGQPQHF. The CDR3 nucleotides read TGTGCCAGCAGCTTAGACCGAAGACCCGGCCAGCCCCAGCATTTT.

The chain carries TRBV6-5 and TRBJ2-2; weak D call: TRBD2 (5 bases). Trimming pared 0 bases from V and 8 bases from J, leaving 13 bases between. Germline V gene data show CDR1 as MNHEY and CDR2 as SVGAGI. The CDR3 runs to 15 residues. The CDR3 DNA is TGTGCCAGCAGTTACTCCACCGGGGTACGAGGGGAGCTGTTTTTT. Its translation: CASSYSTGVRGELFF.

CDR3 protein: CASSQRVLALEAYEQYF. The DNA of the CDR3 is TGTGCCAGCAGCCAACGTGTCCTGGCGCTTGAGGCCTACGAGCAGTACTTC. The V call is TRBV7-6, the J call TRBJ2-7, with D uncertain. The CDR3 loop spans 17 amino acids. Trimming pared 5 bases from V and 2 bases from J, leaving 22 bases between. Germline-derived CDR1 and CDR2 are SGHVS and FNYEAQ.

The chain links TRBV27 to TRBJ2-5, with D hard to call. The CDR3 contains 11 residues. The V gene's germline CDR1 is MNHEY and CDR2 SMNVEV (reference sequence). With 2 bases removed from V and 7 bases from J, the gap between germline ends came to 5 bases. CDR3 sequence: CASSLGRTQYF. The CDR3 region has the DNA TGTGCCAGCAGTTTAGGGCGGACCCAGTACTTC.

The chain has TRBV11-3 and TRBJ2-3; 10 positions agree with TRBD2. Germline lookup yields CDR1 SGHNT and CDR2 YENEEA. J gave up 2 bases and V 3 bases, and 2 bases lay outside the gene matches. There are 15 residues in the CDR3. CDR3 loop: CASSFGLAATDTQYF. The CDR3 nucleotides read TGTGCCAGCAGCTTTGGACTAGCGGCCACAGATACGCAGTATTTT.

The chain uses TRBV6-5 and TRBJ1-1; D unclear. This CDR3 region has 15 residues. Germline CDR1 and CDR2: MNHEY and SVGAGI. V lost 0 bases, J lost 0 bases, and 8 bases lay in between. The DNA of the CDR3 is TGTGCCAGCAGTTACTCAGGCAGCTTGAACACTGAAGCTTTCTTT. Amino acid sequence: CASSYSGSLNTEAFF.

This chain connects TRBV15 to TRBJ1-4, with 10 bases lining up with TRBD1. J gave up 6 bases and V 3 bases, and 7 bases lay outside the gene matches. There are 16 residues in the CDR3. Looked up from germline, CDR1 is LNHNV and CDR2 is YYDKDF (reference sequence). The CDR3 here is CATSSKSGTGDEKLFF. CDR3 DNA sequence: TGTGCCACCAGCAGCAAGTCCGGGACAGGGGATGAAAAACTGTTTTTT.

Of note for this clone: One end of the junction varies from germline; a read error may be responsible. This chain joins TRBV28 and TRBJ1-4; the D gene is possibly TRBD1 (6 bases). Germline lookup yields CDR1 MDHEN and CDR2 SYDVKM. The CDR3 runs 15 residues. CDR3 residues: CASSQSLDSREELFF. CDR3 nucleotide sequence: TGTGCCAGCAGTCAATCGTTGGACAGCCGTGAAGAACTGTTTTTT.

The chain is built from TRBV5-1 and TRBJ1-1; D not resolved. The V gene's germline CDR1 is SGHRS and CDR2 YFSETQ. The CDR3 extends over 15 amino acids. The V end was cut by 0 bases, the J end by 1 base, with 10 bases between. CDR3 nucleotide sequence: TGCGCCAGCAGCTTGGCGAATACTCCGAACACTGAAGCTTTCTTT. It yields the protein CASSLANTPNTEAFF.

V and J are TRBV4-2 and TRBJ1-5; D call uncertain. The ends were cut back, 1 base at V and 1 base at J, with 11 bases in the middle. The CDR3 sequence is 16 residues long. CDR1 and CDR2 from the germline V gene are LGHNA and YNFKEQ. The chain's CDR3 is CASSQAGVSSNQPQHF. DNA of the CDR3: TGTGCCAGCAGCCAAGCCGGGGTTTCGAGCAATCAGCCCCAGCATTTT.

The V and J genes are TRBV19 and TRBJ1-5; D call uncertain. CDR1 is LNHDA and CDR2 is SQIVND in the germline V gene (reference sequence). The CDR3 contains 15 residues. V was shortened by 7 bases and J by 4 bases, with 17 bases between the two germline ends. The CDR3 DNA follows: TGTGCCAGTACCCAGCCCTCTGAACCTAATCAGCCCCAGCATTTT. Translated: CASTQPSEPNQPQHF. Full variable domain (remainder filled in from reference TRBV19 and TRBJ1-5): DGGITQSPKYLFRKEGQNVTLSCEQNLNHDAMYWYRQDPGQGLRLIYYSQIVNDFQKGDIAEGYSVSREKKESFPLTVTSAQKNPTAFYLCASTQPSEPNQPQHFGDGTRLSIL.

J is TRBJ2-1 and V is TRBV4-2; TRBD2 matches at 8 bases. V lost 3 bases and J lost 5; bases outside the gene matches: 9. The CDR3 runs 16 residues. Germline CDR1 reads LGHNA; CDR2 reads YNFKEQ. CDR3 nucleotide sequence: TGTGCCAGCAGCCAGGCAGCGGGGGCCCTTAACAATGAGCAGTTCTTC. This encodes CASSQAAGALNNEQFF.

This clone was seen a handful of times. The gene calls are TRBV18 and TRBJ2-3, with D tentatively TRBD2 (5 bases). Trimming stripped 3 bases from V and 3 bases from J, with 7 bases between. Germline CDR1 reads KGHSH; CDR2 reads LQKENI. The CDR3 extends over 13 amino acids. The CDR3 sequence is CASSPPGTDTQYF. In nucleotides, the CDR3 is TGTGCCAGCTCACCCCCGGGGACAGATACGCAGTATTTT.

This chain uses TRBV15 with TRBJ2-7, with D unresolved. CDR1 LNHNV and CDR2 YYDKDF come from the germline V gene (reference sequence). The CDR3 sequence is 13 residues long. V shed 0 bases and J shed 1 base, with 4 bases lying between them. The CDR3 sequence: CATSRDRSYEQYF. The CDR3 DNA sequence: TGTGCCACCAGCAGAGATAGGTCCTACGAGCAGTACTTC.

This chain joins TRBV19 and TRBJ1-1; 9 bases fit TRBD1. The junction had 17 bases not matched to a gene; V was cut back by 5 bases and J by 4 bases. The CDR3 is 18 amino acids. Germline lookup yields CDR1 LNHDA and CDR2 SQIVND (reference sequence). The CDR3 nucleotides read TGTGCCAGTAGTCGCGTTGGGGGGACAGGGTCTGGTTCCACTGAAGCTTTCTTT. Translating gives CASSRVGGTGSGSTEAFF.

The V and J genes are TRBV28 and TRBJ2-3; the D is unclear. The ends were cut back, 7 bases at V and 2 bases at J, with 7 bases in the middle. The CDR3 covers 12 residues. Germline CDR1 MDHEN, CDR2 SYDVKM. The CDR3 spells CASNIPTDTQYF. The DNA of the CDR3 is TGTGCCAGCAATATACCCACAGATACGCAGTATTTT. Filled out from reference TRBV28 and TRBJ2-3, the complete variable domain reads DVKVTQSSRYLVKRTGEKVFLECVQDMDHENMFWYRQDPGLGLRLIYFSYDVKMKEKGDIPEGYSVSREKKERFSLILESASTNQTSMYLCASNIPTDTQYFGPGTRLTVL.

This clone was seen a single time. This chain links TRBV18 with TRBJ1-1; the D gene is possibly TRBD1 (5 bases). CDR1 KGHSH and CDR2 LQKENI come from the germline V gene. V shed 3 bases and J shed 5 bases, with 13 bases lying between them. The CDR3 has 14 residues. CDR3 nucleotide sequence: TGTGCCAGCTCACCGTTTGACAGTTTGACTGAAGCTTTCTTT. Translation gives CASSPFDSLTEAFF.

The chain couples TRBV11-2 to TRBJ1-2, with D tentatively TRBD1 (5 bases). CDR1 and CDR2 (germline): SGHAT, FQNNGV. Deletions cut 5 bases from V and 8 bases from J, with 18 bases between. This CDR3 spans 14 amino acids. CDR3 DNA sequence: TGTGCCAGCAGCCCCGTCGGGACTGTCGGCGGCTACACCTTC. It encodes CASSPVGTVGGYTF. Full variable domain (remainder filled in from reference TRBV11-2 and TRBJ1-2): EAGVAQSPRYKIIEKRQSVAFWCNPISGHATLYWYQQILGQGPKLLIQFQNNGVVDDSQLPKDRFSAERLKGVDSTLKIQPAKLEDSAVYLCASSPVGTVGGYTFGSGTRLTVV.

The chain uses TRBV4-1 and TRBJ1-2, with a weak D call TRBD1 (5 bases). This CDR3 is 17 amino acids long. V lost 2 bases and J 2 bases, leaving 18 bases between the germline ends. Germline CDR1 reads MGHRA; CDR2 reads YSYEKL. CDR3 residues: CASSQPYVGERNYGYTF. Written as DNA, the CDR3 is TGCGCCAGCAGCCAACCCTACGTGGGGGAAAGAAACTATGGCTACACCTTC.

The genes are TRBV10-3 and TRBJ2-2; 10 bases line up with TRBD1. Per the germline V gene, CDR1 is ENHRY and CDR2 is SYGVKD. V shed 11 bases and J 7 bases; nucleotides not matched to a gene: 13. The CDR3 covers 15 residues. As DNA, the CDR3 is TGTGCCGCCCAACCGGGACAGGGGTCGGACGGGGAGCTGTTTTTT. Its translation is CAAQPGQGSDGELFF.

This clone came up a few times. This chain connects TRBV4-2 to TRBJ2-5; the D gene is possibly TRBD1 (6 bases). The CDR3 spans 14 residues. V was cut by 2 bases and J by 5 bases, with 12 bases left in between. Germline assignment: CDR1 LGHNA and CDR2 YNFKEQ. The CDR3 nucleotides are TGTGCCAGCAGCCAAAGCAGGGGATCGGAGACCCAGTACTTC. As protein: CASSQSRGSETQYF.

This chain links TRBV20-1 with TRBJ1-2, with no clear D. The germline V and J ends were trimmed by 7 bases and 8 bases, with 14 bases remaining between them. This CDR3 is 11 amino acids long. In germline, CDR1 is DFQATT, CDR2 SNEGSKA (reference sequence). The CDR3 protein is CSVRLGLGYTF. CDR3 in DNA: TGCAGTGTTAGGCTGGGCCTGGGCTACACCTTC.

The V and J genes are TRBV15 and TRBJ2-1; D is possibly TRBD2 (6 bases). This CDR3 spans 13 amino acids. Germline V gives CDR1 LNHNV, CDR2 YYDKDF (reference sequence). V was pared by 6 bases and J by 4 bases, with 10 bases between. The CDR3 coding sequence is TGTGCCACCAGGTTGGGACTTTACAATGAGCAGTTCTTC. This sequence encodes CATRLGLYNEQFF.

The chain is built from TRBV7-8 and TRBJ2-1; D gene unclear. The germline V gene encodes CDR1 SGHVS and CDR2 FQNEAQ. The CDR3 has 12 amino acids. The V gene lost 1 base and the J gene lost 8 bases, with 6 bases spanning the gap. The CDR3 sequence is CASSLVLDEQFF. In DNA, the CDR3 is TGTGCCAGCAGCTTAGTTCTGGATGAGCAGTTCTTC.

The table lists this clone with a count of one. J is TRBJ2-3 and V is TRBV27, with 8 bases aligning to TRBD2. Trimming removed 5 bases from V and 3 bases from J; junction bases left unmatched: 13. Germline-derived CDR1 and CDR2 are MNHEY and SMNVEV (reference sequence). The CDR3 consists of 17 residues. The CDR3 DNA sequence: TGTGCCAGCAGTAATAGCGGGGAGAGGGGATTAACAGATACGCAGTATTTT. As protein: CASSNSGERGLTDTQYF.

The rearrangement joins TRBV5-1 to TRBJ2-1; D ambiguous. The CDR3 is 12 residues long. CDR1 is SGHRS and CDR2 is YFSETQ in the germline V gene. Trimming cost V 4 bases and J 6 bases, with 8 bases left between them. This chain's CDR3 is CASSRLGNEQFF. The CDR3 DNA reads TGCGCCAGCAGCCGTCTAGGCAATGAGCAGTTCTTC.

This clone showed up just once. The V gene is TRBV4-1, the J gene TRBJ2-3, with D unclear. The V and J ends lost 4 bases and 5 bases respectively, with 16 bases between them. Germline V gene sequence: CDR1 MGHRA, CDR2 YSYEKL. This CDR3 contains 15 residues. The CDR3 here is CASSLRGVLGDTQYF. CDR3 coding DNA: TGCGCCAGCAGCCTCCGCGGCGTGCTCGGAGATACGCAGTATTTT.

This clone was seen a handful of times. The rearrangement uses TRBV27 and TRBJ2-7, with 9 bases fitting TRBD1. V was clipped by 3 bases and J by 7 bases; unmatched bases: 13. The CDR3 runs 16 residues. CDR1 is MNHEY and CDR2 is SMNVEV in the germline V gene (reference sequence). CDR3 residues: CASSFLKGQGSGEQYF. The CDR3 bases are TGTGCCAGCAGTTTCCTTAAGGGACAGGGATCAGGAGAGCAGTACTTC.

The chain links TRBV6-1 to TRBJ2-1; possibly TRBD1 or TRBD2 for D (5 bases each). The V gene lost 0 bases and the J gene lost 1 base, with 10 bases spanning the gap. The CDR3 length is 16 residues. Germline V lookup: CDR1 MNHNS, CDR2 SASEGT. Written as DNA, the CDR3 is TGTGCCAGCAGTGAAGCGCATGGGGGTTCCTACAATGAGCAGTTCTTC. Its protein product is CASSEAHGGSYNEQFF.

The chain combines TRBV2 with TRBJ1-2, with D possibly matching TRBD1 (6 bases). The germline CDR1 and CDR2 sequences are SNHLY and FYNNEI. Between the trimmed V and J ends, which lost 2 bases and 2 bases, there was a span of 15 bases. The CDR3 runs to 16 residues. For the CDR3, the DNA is TGTGCCAGCAGTGAAAGGGGGTGGGGCGAAAACTATGGCTACACCTTC. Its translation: CASSERGWGENYGYTF.